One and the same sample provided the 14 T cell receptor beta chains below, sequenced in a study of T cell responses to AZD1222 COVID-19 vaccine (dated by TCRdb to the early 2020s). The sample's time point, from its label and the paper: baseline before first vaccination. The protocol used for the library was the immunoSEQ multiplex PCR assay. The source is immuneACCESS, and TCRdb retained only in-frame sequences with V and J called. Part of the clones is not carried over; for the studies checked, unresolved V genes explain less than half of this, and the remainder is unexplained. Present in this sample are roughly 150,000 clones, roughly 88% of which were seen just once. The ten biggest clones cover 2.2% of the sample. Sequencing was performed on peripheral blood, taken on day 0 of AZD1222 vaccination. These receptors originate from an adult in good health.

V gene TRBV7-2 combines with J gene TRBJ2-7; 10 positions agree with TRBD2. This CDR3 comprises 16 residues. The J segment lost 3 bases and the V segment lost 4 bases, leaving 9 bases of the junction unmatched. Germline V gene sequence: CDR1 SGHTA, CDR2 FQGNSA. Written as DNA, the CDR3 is TGTGCCAGCAGCTCCCCAGCGGGAGGGCACCACTACGAGCAGTACTTC. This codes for CASSSPAGGHHYEQYF.

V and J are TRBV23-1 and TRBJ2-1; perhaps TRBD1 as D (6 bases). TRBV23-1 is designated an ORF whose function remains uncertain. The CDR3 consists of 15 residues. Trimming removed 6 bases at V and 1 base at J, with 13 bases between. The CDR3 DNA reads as TGCGCCAGCAGGATCGCTAGGGGGTCCTACAATGAGCAGTTCTTC. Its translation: CASRIARGSYNEQFF.

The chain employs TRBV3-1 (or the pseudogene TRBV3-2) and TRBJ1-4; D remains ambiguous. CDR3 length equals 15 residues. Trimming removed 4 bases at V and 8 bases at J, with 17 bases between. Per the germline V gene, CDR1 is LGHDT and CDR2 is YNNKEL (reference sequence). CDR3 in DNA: TGTGCCAGCAGCCTCCGACGGGCTCGTGGCGAAAAACTGTTTTTT. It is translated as CASSLRRARGEKLFF.

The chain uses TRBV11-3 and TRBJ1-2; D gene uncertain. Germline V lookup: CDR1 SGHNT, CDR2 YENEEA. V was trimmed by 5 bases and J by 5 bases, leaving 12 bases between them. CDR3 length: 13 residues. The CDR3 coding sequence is TGTGCCAGCAGCAACCCGAGGGAGTATGGCTACACCTTC. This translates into CASSNPREYGYTF.

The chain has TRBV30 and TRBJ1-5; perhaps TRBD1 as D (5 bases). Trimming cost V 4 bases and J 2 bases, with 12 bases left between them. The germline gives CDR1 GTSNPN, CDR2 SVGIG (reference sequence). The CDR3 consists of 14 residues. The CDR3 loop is CAWNEGLGNQPQHF. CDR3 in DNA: TGTGCCTGGAACGAGGGACTGGGCAATCAGCCCCAGCATTTT. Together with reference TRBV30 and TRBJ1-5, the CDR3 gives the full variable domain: SQTIHQWPATLVQPVGSPLSLECTVEGTSNPNLYWYRQAAGRGLQLLFYSVGIGQISSEVPQNLSASRPQDRQFILSSKKLLLSDSGFYLCAWNEGLGNQPQHFGDGTRLSIL.

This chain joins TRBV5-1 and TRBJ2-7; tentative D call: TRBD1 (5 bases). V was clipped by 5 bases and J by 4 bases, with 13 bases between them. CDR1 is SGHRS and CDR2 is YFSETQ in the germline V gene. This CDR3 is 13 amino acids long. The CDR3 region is CASSSQGLYEQYF. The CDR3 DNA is TGCGCCAGCAGTTCTCAGGGTCTGTACGAGCAGTACTTC. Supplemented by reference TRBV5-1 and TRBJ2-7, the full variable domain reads KAGVTQTPRYLIKTRGQQVTLSCSPISGHRSVSWYQQTPGQGLQFLFEYFSETQRNKGNFPGRFSGRQFSNSRSEMNVSTLELGDSALYLCASSSQGLYEQYFGPGTRLTVT.

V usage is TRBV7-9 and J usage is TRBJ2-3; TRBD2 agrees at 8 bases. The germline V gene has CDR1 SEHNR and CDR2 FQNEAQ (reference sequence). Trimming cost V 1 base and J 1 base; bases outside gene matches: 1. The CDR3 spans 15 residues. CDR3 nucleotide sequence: TGTGCCAGCAGCTTAGGTAGCGGGGGCACAGATACGCAGTATTTT. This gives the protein CASSLGSGGTDTQYF.

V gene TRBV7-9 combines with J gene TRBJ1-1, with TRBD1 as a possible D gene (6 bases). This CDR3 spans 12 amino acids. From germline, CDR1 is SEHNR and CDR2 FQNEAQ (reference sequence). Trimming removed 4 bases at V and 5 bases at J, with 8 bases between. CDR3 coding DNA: TGTGCCAGCAGCTCAGGGGTTACTGAAGCTTTCTTT. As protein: CASSSGVTEAFF.

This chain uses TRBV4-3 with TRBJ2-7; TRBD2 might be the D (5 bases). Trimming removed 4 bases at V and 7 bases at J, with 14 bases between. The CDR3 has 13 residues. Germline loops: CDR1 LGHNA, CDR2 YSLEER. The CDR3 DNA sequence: TGCGCCAGCAGCCCCATAACGACGGGGGAGCAGTACTTC. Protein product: CASSPITTGEQYF.

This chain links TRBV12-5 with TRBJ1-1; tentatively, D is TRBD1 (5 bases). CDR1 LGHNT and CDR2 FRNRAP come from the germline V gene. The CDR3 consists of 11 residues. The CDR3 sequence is CVTGGNTEAFF. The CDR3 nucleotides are TGTGTTACCGGGGGGAACACTGAAGCTTTCTTT.

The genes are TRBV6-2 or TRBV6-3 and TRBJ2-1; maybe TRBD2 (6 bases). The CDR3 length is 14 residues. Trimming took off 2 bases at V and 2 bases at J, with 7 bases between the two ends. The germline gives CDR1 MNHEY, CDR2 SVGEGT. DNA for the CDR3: TGTGCCAGCAGTTACGGAGGGCCCTACAATGAGCAGTTCTTC. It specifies CASSYGGPYNEQFF.

Here the CDR3 DNA reads TGTGCCAGCAGCGCGAAGGTTACCGGGGAGCTGTTTTTT. Protein sequence: CASSAKVTGELFF. V and J are TRBV9 and TRBJ2-2, with unresolved D. V dropped 3 bases and J dropped 5 bases, with 8 bases sitting between them. Germline V CDR1 and CDR2: SGDLS, YYNGEE. The CDR3 contains 13 residues.

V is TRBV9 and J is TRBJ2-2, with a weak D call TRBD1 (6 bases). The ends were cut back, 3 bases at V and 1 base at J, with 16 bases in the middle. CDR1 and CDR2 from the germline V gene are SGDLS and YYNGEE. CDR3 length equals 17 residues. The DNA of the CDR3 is TGTGCCAGCAGCGAGCCAGCAGGGACAATGAACACCGGGGAGCTGTTTTTT. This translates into CASSEPAGTMNTGELFF.

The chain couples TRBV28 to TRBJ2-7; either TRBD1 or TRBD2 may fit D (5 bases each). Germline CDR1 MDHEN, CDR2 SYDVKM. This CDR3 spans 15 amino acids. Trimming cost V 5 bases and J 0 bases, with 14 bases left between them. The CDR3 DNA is TGTGCCAGCAGTCCCCCGGGACCGAGCTCCTACGAGCAGTACTTC. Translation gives CASSPPGPSSYEQYF.